This T cell receptor (beta chain) derives from a study of beta chain features in type 1 diabetes. Notes on the study in general: At VDJ recombination sites, type 1 diabetes patients had fewer insertions and more deleted nucleotides.

A note on this clone: Its antigen is still unknown.

cDNA synthesis used the whole RNA isolate, giving expressed TCRB sequences. Sequencing was performed with immunoSEQ multiplex PCR; in TCRdb, only in-frame clones are kept and a portion is missing. The data contain roughly 240,000 clones, about 70% of them singletons. The length of the CDR3 is 15 residues. V gave up 0 bases and J gave up 4 bases, with 13 bases separating them. CDR1 and CDR2 (germline): GTSNPN, SVGIG (reference sequence). The rearrangement joins TRBV30 to TRBJ2-1, with a possible D match to TRBD1 (5 bases). The sample was naive CD4+ T cells from blood. The origin of this receptor is a man aged 25-45 years in good health. The CDR3 here is CAWSVWGVGYNEQFF. The CDR3 DNA reads TGTGCCTGGAGTGTATGGGGCGTCGGGTACAATGAGCAGTTCTTC.